The 21 T cell receptor beta chains below all came from one sample that was sequenced in a study of regulatory T cells in long-lasting Graves disease. Building of the TCR beta libraries involved iRepertoire HTBI primers and Arm-PCR of CDR3 regions. TCRdb re-called the multiplex PCR reads with MiXCR, one entry per CDR3 protein. The sample carries roughly 470,000 distinct CDR3 sequences, under 25% recorded once. Described time point: persistent/refractory GD, antithyroid drugs over 5 years with positive TRAb. PBMC-extracted RNA yielded the TCR library. Sequencing used peripheral blood mononuclear cells (PBMCs), obtained when the disease was refractory, from a patient treated with antithyroid drugs. The receptor source for this set is a female donor with Graves disease.

Ten or more counts support this clonotype. The chain links TRBV6-1 to TRBJ2-2; tentative D call: TRBD2 (6 bases). Deletions cut 1 base from V and 7 bases from J, with 10 bases between. The germline gives CDR1 MNHNS, CDR2 SASEGT. This CDR3 spans 14 amino acids. The CDR3 nucleotides read TGTGCCAGCAGTGAAGGGAGGGGAGTCGGGGAGCTGTTTTTT. Protein: CASSEGRGVGELFF.

Many counts were recorded for this clonotype. The chain joins TRBV29-1 to TRBJ1-1; TRBD1 matches 7 bases. The V gene's germline CDR1 is SQVTM and CDR2 ANQGSEA. Losses at the gene ends were 7 bases for V and 1 base for J; bases not matched to a gene: 6. The CDR3 length is 13 residues. This chain's CDR3 is CSAQGTANTEAFF. CDR3 nucleotide sequence: TGCAGCGCTCAAGGGACAGCGAACACTGAAGCTTTCTTT.

This clonotype has a count of ten or more. The chain employs TRBV29-1 and TRBJ2-5; 13 positions agree with TRBD2. The germline gives CDR1 SQVTM, CDR2 ANQGSEA. The CDR3 contains 15 residues. V gave up 4 bases and J gave up 5 bases; unmatched junction bases: 7. For the CDR3, the DNA is TGCAGCGTTGCCGCGGGACTAGCGGGACGGGAGACCCAGTACTTC. Protein: CSVAAGLAGRETQYF.

This clonotype came up many times. The V gene is TRBV30, the J gene TRBJ1-2, with unresolved D. V gave up 4 bases and J gave up 4 bases, with 19 bases separating them. The CDR3 is 15 residues long. From germline, CDR1 is GTSNPN and CDR2 SVGIG (reference sequence). CDR3: CAWKSFSSFSYGYTF. CDR3 sequence (DNA): TGTGCCTGGAAAAGCTTCAGCTCCTTTTCCTATGGCTACACCTTC.

This clonotype has a handful of counts. This sequence joins TRBV28 and TRBJ2-4, with TRBD1 identical over 10 bases. The CDR3 covers 16 residues. The V gene's germline CDR1 is MDHEN and CDR2 SYDVKM. The ends lost 2 bases at V and 2 bases at J; junction bases unmatched: 3. CDR3 sequence reads: CASSLRTGGPKNIQYF. The CDR3 DNA sequence: TGTGCCAGCAGTTTAAGGACAGGGGGTCCCAAAAACATTCAGTACTTC.

The V call is TRBV6-5, the J call TRBJ2-1, with 12 nucleotides matching TRBD2. Germline loops: CDR1 MNHEY, CDR2 SVGAGI. The trim removed 4 bases at V and 10 bases at J, leaving 8 bases unmatched. The CDR3 is made up of 15 amino acids. This CDR3 is CASSSTSGSSREQFF. The CDR3 region has the DNA TGTGCCAGCAGTTCGACTAGCGGGAGTTCCCGGGAGCAGTTCTTC.

This clonotype was counted a few times. This chain connects TRBV3-1 to TRBJ1-1; a weak D match, TRBD1 (6 bases). Trimming took off 0 bases at V and 0 bases at J, with 11 bases between the two ends. Germline V CDR1 and CDR2: LGHDT, YNNKEL (reference sequence). CDR3 length equals 16 residues. CDR3 DNA sequence: TGTGCCAGCAGCCAAGATTGGGGGGGCATGAACACTGAAGCTTTCTTT. This encodes CASSQDWGGMNTEAFF.

The chain combines TRBV6-5 with TRBJ1-1, with D unclear. This CDR3 contains 14 residues. Deletions cut 0 bases from V and 6 bases from J, with 11 bases between. The germline CDR1 and CDR2 sequences are MNHEY and SVGAGI. The CDR3 nucleotides read TGTGCCAGCAGTTACTCTGCGGGAGCAGCTGAAGCTTTCTTT. Amino acids: CASSYSAGAAEAFF.

This clonotype occurred many times. V is TRBV13 and J is TRBJ2-2; D unresolved. V lost 2 bases, J lost 4 bases, and 5 bases lay in between. The CDR3 sequence is 13 residues long. Germline CDR1 is PRHDT and CDR2 is FYEKMQ (reference sequence). The CDR3 reads CASSLFSTGELFF. CDR3 coding DNA: TGTGCCAGCAGCTTATTTTCCACCGGGGAGCTGTTTTTT.

This rearrangement joins TRBV7-2 to TRBJ2-4; tentatively, D is TRBD2 (5 bases). This CDR3 has 12 residues. V shed 0 bases and J shed 15 bases, with 12 bases lying between them. The germline gives CDR1 SGHTA, CDR2 FQGNSA. The CDR3 here is CASSLASGDRYF. The CDR3 nucleotides read TGTGCCAGCAGCTTAGCATCCGGGGATCGGTACTTC.

This clonotype was counted between two and nine times. CDR3: CASSPQGAGNTIYF. The CDR3 region has the DNA TGTGCCAGCAGCCCACAGGGGGCGGGAAACACCATATATTTT. The chain joins TRBV28 to TRBJ1-3, with 9 bases lining up with TRBD1. Germline trimming cut 6 bases from V and 4 bases from J; bases unmatched to any gene: 4. Looked up from germline, CDR1 is MDHEN and CDR2 is SYDVKM. The CDR3 is made up of 14 amino acids.

This clonotype was counted many times. The CDR3: CASRTFGRQGTNYEQYF. CDR3 DNA sequence: TGCGCCAGCAGGACTTTCGGGAGGCAGGGAACGAACTACGAGCAGTACTTC. V is TRBV5-1 and J is TRBJ2-7; TRBD2 aligns across 7 bases. V was clipped by 5 bases and J by 3 bases; unmatched bases: 17. This CDR3 contains 17 residues. Germline CDR1 reads SGHRS; CDR2 reads YFSETQ.

J is TRBJ2-3 and V is TRBV29-1; 9 nucleotides agree with TRBD2. The CDR3 runs 18 residues. CDR1 is SQVTM and CDR2 is ANQGSEA in the germline V gene. The V and J ends lost 4 bases and 5 bases, in that order; junction bases with no gene match: 19. This chain's CDR3 is CSVGGQGHSGRGRDTQYF. For the CDR3, the DNA is TGCAGCGTTGGGGGGCAGGGCCATAGCGGGAGAGGGAGAGATACGCAGTATTTT.

This clonotype was detected many times. CDR3 region: CASILGQRWGARRTEAFF. The CDR3 DNA reads TGTGCCAGCATCCTAGGTCAGAGATGGGGGGCACGACGGACTGAAGCTTTCTTT. The rearrangement links TRBV28 to TRBJ1-1; D may be TRBD1 (6 bases). CDR1 MDHEN and CDR2 SYDVKM come from the germline V gene. The V and J ends lost 7 bases and 5 bases respectively, with 29 bases between them. The CDR3 totals 18 residues.

With respect to this clonotype: An end of the junction does not agree with germline; a read error may underlie this. The chain employs TRBV27 and TRBJ2-2, with a tentative D call TRBD1 (6 bases). The CDR3 runs 17 residues. Germline V lookup: CDR1 MNHEY, CDR2 SMNVEV (reference sequence). CDR3 loop: CASSLSFWTENTGELFF. The DNA of the CDR3 is TGCGCCAGCAGTTTATCGTTCTGGACAGAGAACACCGGGGAGCTGTTTTTT.

This clonotype came up many times. This chain connects TRBV2 to TRBJ1-6, with D possibly matching TRBD1 (5 bases). Between the trimmed V and J ends, which lost 7 bases and 10 bases, there was a span of 14 bases. Germline loops: CDR1 SNHLY, CDR2 FYNNEI. CDR3 size: 13 residues. The CDR3 reads CASISQGNSPLHF. The CDR3 DNA is TGTGCCAGCATCTCGCAGGGAAACTCACCCCTCCACTTT.

This clonotype was observed many times. V usage is TRBV28 and J usage is TRBJ1-5; D is perhaps TRBD1 (5 bases). CDR3 length: 14 residues. Germline V CDR1 and CDR2: MDHEN, SYDVKM. This chain's CDR3 is CAIQESGSDQPQHF. The CDR3 region has the DNA TGTGCGATCCAGGAATCAGGGTCGGATCAGCCCCAGCATTTT.

This clonotype was seen repeatedly, ten times or more. This sequence joins TRBV28 and TRBJ1-5; a possible D gene is TRBD1 (6 bases). Trimming left V 6 bases short and J 8 bases short, with 11 bases between. The CDR3 is 12 residues long. Germline loops: CDR1 MDHEN, CDR2 SYDVKM. The CDR3 DNA sequence: TGTGCCAGCAGACAGACAGGAAAGCCCCAGCATTTT. This codes for CASRQTGKPQHF.

This clonotype was seen repeatedly, ten times or more. This chain links TRBV11-2 with TRBJ2-5; 7 bases match TRBD2. Germline CDR1 SGHAT, CDR2 FQNNGV. J was trimmed by 8 bases and V by 8 bases; bases with no gene match: 8. This CDR3 region has 12 residues. This CDR3 is CASWGGGGTQYF. CDR3 nucleotide sequence: TGTGCCAGCTGGGGGGGAGGAGGCACCCAGTACTTC. Using reference TRBV11-2 and TRBJ2-5 for the parts outside the CDR3, the full variable domain is EAGVAQSPRYKIIEKRQSVAFWCNPISGHATLYWYQQILGQGPKLLIQFQNNGVVDDSQLPKDRFSAERLKGVDSTLKIQPAKLEDSAVYLCASWGGGGTQYFGPGTRLLVL.

The table lists this clonotype with a few counts. This sequence joins TRBV7-9 and TRBJ1-1, with D possibly matching TRBD1 (6 bases). The CDR3 runs to 14 residues. CDR1 and CDR2 (germline): SEHNR, FQNEAQ (reference sequence). The V end was cut by 0 bases, the J end by 5 bases, with 10 bases between. CDR3 bases: TGTGCCAGCAGCTTAGCGGACAGTGATACTGAAGCTTTCTTT. As protein: CASSLADSDTEAFF.

This sequence joins TRBV7-9 and TRBJ2-2; D perhaps matches TRBD1 (6 bases). The germline gives CDR1 SEHNR, CDR2 FQNEAQ (reference sequence). This CDR3 is built from 16 residues. V gave up 2 bases and J gave up 7 bases, with 17 bases separating them. The chain's CDR3 is CASSLLAGQRHGELFF. In nucleotides, the CDR3 is TGTGCCAGCAGCTTACTAGCCGGACAGCGACACGGGGAGCTGTTTTTT.